The 8 T cell receptor beta chains listed next were all sequenced from one sample in a study of cytomegalovirus exposure and HLA in healthy donors. Profiling relied on immunoSEQ multiplex PCR, and the TCRdb table lists in-frame clones only, not all of them. Here the sample spans more than 60,000 clones, about 89% being singletons. The sequenced sample was PBMCs. The receptors were sampled from a woman under 30 in good health and CMV-seronegative.

V gene TRBV5-6 combines with J gene TRBJ2-7, with 9 bases that match TRBD1. Germline V gene data show CDR1 as SGHDT and CDR2 as YYEEEE. V trimming: 4 bases; J trimming: 4 bases; junction bases outside the gene matches: 9. The CDR3 contains 15 residues. The CDR3 region is CASSKTGGGVYEQYF. The DNA of the CDR3 is TGTGCCAGCAGCAAAACAGGGGGCGGGGTGTACGAGCAGTACTTC.

V is TRBV27 and J is TRBJ1-2, with a weak D call TRBD1 (6 bases). Per the germline V gene, CDR1 is MNHEY and CDR2 is SMNVEV (reference sequence). Trimming left V 0 bases short and J 8 bases short, with 13 bases between. This CDR3 contains 14 residues. Here the CDR3 reads CASSLSGRGGGYTF. CDR3 nucleotides: TGTGCCAGCAGTTTATCTGGCAGGGGCGGCGGCTACACCTTC.

The chain employs TRBV5-1 and TRBJ1-1, with D unresolved. The V end lost 1 base, the J end lost 4 bases, and 14 bases lay between the germline ends. CDR1 is SGHRS and CDR2 is YFSETQ in the germline V gene. This CDR3 region has 15 residues. CDR3 sequence reads: CASSLSSSRGTEAFF. CDR3 in DNA: TGCGCCAGCAGCTTGTCCAGCTCGCGGGGCACTGAAGCTTTCTTT.

The rearrangement links TRBV27 to TRBJ2-5; D is perhaps TRBD1 (6 bases). The germline gives CDR1 MNHEY, CDR2 SMNVEV (reference sequence). The CDR3 length is 13 residues. Trimming removed 1 base from V and 5 bases from J, with 8 bases in between. The CDR3 protein is CASSLWGRETQYF. CDR3 nucleotides: TGTGCCAGCAGTTTATGGGGGCGGGAGACCCAGTACTTC.

V gene TRBV7-3 combines with J gene TRBJ2-1; 7 nucleotides match TRBD2. CDR3 length: 15 residues. V gave up 6 bases and J gave up 9 bases; unmatched junction bases: 14. Looked up from germline, CDR1 is SGHTA and CDR2 is FQGTGA. The CDR3 DNA reads TGTGCCAGCAGGCCTAGCGGTCTCCCGGGAGGTGAGCAGTTCTTC. It is translated as CASRPSGLPGGEQFF.

This chain joins TRBV30 and TRBJ2-2; D gene unclear. This CDR3 is built from 14 residues. CDR1 is GTSNPN and CDR2 is SVGIG in the germline V gene (reference sequence). The V gene lost 0 bases and the J gene lost 2 bases, with 7 bases spanning the gap. The CDR3: CAWSVSRNTGELFF. CDR3 in DNA: TGTGCCTGGAGTGTCTCCAGAAACACCGGGGAGCTGTTTTTT. Supplemented by reference TRBV30 and TRBJ2-2, the full variable domain reads SQTIHQWPATLVQPVGSPLSLECTVEGTSNPNLYWYRQAAGRGLQLLFYSVGIGQISSEVPQNLSASRPQDRQFILSSKKLLLSDSGFYLCAWSVSRNTGELFFGEGSRLTVL.

V and J are TRBV6-1 and TRBJ1-5, with TRBD1 as a possible D gene (5 bases). V was trimmed by 4 bases and J by 1 base, leaving 14 bases between them. This CDR3 is 16 amino acids long. The germline V gene has CDR1 MNHNS and CDR2 SASEGT. CDR3 nucleotide sequence: TGTGCCAGCAGTGCAATAGGGGCGAGGAGCAATCAGCCCCAGCATTTT. Translating it yields CASSAIGARSNQPQHF.

This chain uses TRBV29-1 with TRBJ2-2, with D possibly TRBD2 on 5 matching bases. V lost 6 bases to trimming and J lost 9 bases, with 17 bases between them. Per the germline V gene, CDR1 is SQVTM and CDR2 is ANQGSEA. This CDR3 contains 13 residues. CDR3 region: CSVVTGSSRELFF. The CDR3, as DNA: TGCAGCGTCGTCACTGGGAGCTCGAGGGAGCTGTTTTTT.